Following are 6 T cell receptor beta chains from one sample sequenced in a study of blood T cell repertoires in COVID-19. TCRdb's table, derived via immunoSEQ multiplex PCR, lists solely in-frame clones and lacks some. The sample has tens of thousands of clones, about 86% seen once; the top ten hold about 5%. The source material was peripheral blood. Every receptor here comes from a woman aged 60-75 years with acute or convalescent COVID-19.

There are a few counts of this clone. This chain links TRBV4-1 with TRBJ2-3; 10 bases are shared with TRBD1. J was trimmed by 12 bases and V by 1 base; bases with no gene match: 10. CDR1 and CDR2 from the germline V gene are MGHRA and YSYEKL. This CDR3 has 15 residues. In DNA form, the CDR3 reads TGCGCCAGCAGCCAAGGCCGGACAGGGGGGAACTACCAGTATTTT. Translated, it gives CASSQGRTGGNYQYF.

A single count supports this clone. The rearrangement joins TRBV16 to TRBJ2-3; possibly TRBD2 for D (7 bases). CDR3 size: 17 residues. Trimming pared 2 bases from V and 0 bases from J, leaving 15 bases between. The germline V gene encodes CDR1 KGHSY and CDR2 FQNENV. CDR3 bases: TGTGCCAGCAGCCAACCTACGGGGGGCCCTAGCACAGATACGCAGTATTTT. Its protein product is CASSQPTGGPSTDTQYF.

The chain recombines TRBV11-2 with TRBJ2-7; TRBD1 agrees at 7 bases. V shed 5 bases and J 1 base; nucleotides not matched to a gene: 5. The CDR3 covers 14 residues. Germline V gene sequence: CDR1 SGHAT, CDR2 FQNNGV. The CDR3 region is CASSHRQGSYEQYF. DNA of the CDR3: TGTGCCAGCAGCCATAGACAGGGTTCCTACGAGCAGTACTTC.

The chain has TRBV24-1 and TRBJ2-3; 11 bases align to TRBD1. CDR1 and CDR2 (germline): KGHDR, SFDVKD. The V segment lost 1 base and the J segment 2 bases; nucleotides outside the gene matches: 7. The CDR3 consists of 18 residues. This CDR3 is CATSDLGTGGAFTDTQYF. DNA for the CDR3: TGTGCCACCAGTGATTTAGGGACAGGGGGAGCGTTCACAGATACGCAGTATTTT.

The CDR3 DNA reads as TGTGCCAGCAGCGTACAGGGGGTCGGGGAGCTGTTTTTT. Translated: CASSVQGVGELFF. The V gene is TRBV9, the J gene TRBJ2-2, with TRBD1 matching 7 bases. V was clipped by 1 base and J by 7 bases; unmatched bases: 1. Germline lookup yields CDR1 SGDLS and CDR2 YYNGEE. The CDR3 covers 13 residues. The full variable domain, completed using reference TRBV9 and TRBJ2-2, is DSGVTQTPKHLITATGQRVTLRCSPRSGDLSVYWYQQSLDQGLQFLIQYYNGEERAKGNILERFSAQQFPDLHSELNLSSLELGDSALYFCASSVQGVGELFFGEGSRLTVL.

This chain connects TRBV20-1 to TRBJ2-7; D uncertain. This CDR3 comprises 10 residues. The germline V gene encodes CDR1 DFQATT and CDR2 SNEGSKA (reference sequence). Trimming took off 3 bases at V and 4 bases at J, with 4 bases between the two ends. The chain's CDR3 is CSASLYEQYF. In nucleotides, the CDR3 is TGCAGTGCTAGCCTTTACGAGCAGTACTTC.